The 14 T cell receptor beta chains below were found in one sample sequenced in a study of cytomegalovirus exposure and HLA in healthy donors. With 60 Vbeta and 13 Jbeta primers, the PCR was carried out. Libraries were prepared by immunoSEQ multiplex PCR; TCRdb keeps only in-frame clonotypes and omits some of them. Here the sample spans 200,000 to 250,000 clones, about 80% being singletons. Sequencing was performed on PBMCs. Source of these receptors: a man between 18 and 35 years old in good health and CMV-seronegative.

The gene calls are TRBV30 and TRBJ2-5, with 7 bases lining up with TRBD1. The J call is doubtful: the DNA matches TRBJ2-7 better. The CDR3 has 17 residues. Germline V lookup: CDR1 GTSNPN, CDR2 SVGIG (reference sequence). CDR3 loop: CAWSPPSGGVRPYEQYF. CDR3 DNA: TGTGCCTGGAGTCCCCCATCAGGGGGTGTTCGTCCCTACGAGCAGTACTTC.

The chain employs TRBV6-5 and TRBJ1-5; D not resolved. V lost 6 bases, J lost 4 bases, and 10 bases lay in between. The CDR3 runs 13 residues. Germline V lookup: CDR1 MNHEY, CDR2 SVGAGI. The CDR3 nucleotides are TGTGCCAGCAGCCCACAGCTAAATCAGCCCCAGCATTTT. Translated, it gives CASSPQLNQPQHF.

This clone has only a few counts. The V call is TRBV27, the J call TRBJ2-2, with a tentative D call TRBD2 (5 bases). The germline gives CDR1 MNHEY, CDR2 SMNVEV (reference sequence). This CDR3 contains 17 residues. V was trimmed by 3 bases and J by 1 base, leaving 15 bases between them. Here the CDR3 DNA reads TGTGCCAGCAGTTTCGGGCGAGACGCGGGGAACACCGGGGAGCTGTTTTTT. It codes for CASSFGRDAGNTGELFF.

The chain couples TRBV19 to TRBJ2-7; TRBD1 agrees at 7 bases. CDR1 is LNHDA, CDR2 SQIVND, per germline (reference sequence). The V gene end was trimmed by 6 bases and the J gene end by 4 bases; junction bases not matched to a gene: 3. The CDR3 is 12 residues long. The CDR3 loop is CASSQQGYEQYF. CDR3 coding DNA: TGTGCCAGTAGCCAACAGGGGTACGAGCAGTACTTC.

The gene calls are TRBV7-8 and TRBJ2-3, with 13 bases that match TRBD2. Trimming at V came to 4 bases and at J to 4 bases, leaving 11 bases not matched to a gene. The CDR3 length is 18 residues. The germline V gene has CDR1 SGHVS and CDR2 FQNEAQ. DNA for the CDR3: TGTGCCAGCAGCTCTACTAGCGGGGGGGGCATTAGGGCAGATACGCAGTATTTT. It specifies CASSSTSGGGIRADTQYF.

The CDR3 region is CSVWTSGIINEQFF. Written as DNA, the CDR3 is TGCAGCGTGTGGACTAGCGGGATCATCAATGAGCAGTTCTTC. The chain uses TRBV29-1 and TRBJ2-1; 12 bases are a match to TRBD2. Germline V gene data show CDR1 as SQVTM and CDR2 as ANQGSEA. With V trimmed by 6 bases and J by 6 bases, 6 bases remained unmatched. CDR3 size: 14 residues.

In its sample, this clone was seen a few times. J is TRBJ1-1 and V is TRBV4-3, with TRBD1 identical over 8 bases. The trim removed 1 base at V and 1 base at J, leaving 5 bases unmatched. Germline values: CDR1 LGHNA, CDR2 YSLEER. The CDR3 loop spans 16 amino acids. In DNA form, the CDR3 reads TGCGCCAGCAGCCAAGGGGACAGGATTTCGAACACTGAAGCTTTCTTT. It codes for CASSQGDRISNTEAFF.

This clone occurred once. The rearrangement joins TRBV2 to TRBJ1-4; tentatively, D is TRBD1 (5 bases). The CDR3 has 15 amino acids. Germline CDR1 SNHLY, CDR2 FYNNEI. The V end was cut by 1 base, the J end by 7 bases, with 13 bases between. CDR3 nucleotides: TGTGCCAGCAGTGAAGTTTCGGGGGGTGGTGAAAAACTGTTTTTT. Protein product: CASSEVSGGGEKLFF.

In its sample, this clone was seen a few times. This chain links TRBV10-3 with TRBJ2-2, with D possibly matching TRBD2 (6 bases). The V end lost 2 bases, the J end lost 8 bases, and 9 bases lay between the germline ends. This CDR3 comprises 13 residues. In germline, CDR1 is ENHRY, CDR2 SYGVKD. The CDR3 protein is CAISETAGGELFF. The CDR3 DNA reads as TGTGCCATCAGTGAGACCGCGGGGGGGGAGCTGTTTTTT.

The chain's CDR3 is CAIRRNRYEQYF. The CDR3 nucleotides read TGTGCCATCCGGAGAAACCGCTACGAGCAGTACTTC. The rearrangement uses TRBV10-3 and TRBJ2-7; D is uncertain. The germline V gene has CDR1 ENHRY and CDR2 SYGVKD. CDR3 length equals 12 residues. Trimming took 8 bases from V and 3 from J, leaving 11 bases between them.

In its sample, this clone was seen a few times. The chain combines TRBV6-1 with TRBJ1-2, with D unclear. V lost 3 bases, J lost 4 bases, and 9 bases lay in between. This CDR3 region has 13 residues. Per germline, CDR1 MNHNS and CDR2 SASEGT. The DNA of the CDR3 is TGTGCCAGCAGTGAGAGAAGATTCTATGGCTACACCTTC. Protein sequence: CASSERRFYGYTF.

In DNA, the CDR3 is TGCGCCAGCACCTGGACAGGGGGCCCCTACGAGCAGTACTTC. It translates to CASTWTGGPYEQYF. The V gene is TRBV10-1, the J gene TRBJ2-7, with TRBD1 matching 11 bases. V was pared by 7 bases and J by 2 bases, with 4 bases of the junction left unmatched. The CDR3 is 14 residues long. Germline V gene data show CDR1 as WNHNN and CDR2 as SYGVQD (reference sequence).

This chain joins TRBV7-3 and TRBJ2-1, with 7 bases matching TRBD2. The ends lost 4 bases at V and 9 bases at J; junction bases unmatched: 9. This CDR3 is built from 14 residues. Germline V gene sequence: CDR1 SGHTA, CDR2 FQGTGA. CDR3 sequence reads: CASSWGGAEGEQFF. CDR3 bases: TGTGCCAGCAGCTGGGGAGGGGCAGAGGGTGAGCAGTTCTTC.

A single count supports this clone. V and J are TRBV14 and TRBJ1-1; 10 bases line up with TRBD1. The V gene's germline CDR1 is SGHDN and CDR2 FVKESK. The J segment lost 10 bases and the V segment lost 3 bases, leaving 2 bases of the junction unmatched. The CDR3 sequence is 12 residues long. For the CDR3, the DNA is TGTGCCAGCAGCCAGTGGGACAGGGGAGCTTTCTTT. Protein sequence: CASSQWDRGAFF.